The 32 T cell receptor beta chains listed next were all sequenced from one sample in a study of T cell repertoires in cytomegalovirus infection. TCRdb re-derived calls from the reads in MiXCR, one entry per CDR3 protein. The sample includes a few hundred thousand distinct CDR3 sequences, more than 40% seen only once; the top ten take about 45%. Antigens for these TCRs are unknown. Sequenced here: cultured PBMCs, sampled from culture after CMV antigen stimulation. The receptors were gathered from a human donor in good health (CMV status not recorded). Some clones in this sample may be carry-over from other donors' samples.

The V call is TRBV7-6, the J call TRBJ1-2; 7 nucleotides align to TRBD1. The CDR3 contains 15 residues. CDR1 is SGHVS and CDR2 is FNYEAQ in the germline V gene. V trimming: 5 bases; J trimming: 0 bases; junction bases outside the gene matches: 6. DNA for the CDR3: TGTGCCAGCAGCACCGACAGGGCGGCTAACTATGGCTACACCTTC. It encodes CASSTDRAANYGYTF.

The V gene is TRBV10-3, the J gene TRBJ2-1; no reliable D call. Germline V gives CDR1 ENHRY, CDR2 SYGVKD. The length of the CDR3 is 12 residues. Trimming cost V 4 bases and J 8 bases, with 9 bases left between them. The CDR3 nucleotides read TGTGCCATCAGTGGTTCCCGAGATGAGCAGTTCTTC. Protein sequence: CAISGSRDEQFF.

This clonotype came up a few times. The chain uses TRBV2 and TRBJ1-4; 9 bases agree with TRBD1. Germline CDR1 reads SNHLY; CDR2 reads FYNNEI. There are 15 residues in the CDR3. Trimming at V came to 7 bases and at J to 4 bases, leaving 7 bases not matched to a gene. The CDR3 reads CASKGQGRYNEKLFF. As DNA, the CDR3 is TGTGCCAGCAAAGGACAGGGGCGGTATAATGAAAAACTGTTTTTT. The whole variable domain, filled in from reference TRBV2 and TRBJ1-4, reads EPEVTQTPSHQVTQMGQEVILRCVPISNHLYFYWYRQILGQKVEFLVSFYNNEISEKSEIFDDQFSVERPDGSNFTLKIRSTKLEDSAMYFCASKGQGRYNEKLFFGSGTQLSVL.

This sequence joins TRBV7-9 and TRBJ2-5, with D possibly matching TRBD2 (6 bases). The CDR3 sequence is 17 residues long. V dropped 6 bases and J dropped 2 bases, with 22 bases sitting between them. Germline loops: CDR1 SEHNR, CDR2 FQNEAQ (reference sequence). The CDR3 loop reads CASSPRRRGAGQETQYF. DNA for the CDR3: TGTGCCAGCAGTCCGCGAAGGCGGGGCGCCGGTCAAGAGACCCAGTACTTC.

This sequence joins TRBV4-1 and TRBJ2-2; 14 positions agree with TRBD2. The V and J ends lost 3 bases and 8 bases, in that order; junction bases with no gene match: 5. Per the germline V gene, CDR1 is MGHRA and CDR2 is YSYEKL. The CDR3 covers 16 residues. The CDR3 sequence: CASSQGLAGVRGELFF. The CDR3 region has the DNA TGCGCCAGCAGCCAGGGACTAGCGGGAGTTCGTGGGGAGCTGTTTTTT.

The gene calls are TRBV20-1 and TRBJ2-5; D remains unclear. CDR1 and CDR2 (germline): DFQATT, SNEGSKA (reference sequence). V gave up 6 bases and J gave up 7 bases, with 18 bases separating them. The CDR3 consists of 13 residues. The CDR3 is CSAPTPNPGTQYF. CDR3 bases: TGCAGTGCCCCCACCCCGAATCCAGGGACCCAGTACTTC.

The chain carries TRBV7-2 and TRBJ2-7; 8 bases align to TRBD1. CDR3 length equals 15 residues. Germline V gene sequence: CDR1 SGHTA, CDR2 FQGNSA. The V and J ends lost 2 bases and 1 base, in that order; junction bases with no gene match: 4. As DNA, the CDR3 is TGTGCCAGCAGCTTAATGGACAGGGTATCCTACGAGCAGTACTTC. It codes for CASSLMDRVSYEQYF.

This rearrangement joins TRBV19 to TRBJ2-5, with 10 bases aligning to TRBD2. The CDR3 extends over 18 amino acids. Trimming took 1 base from V and 2 from J; bases not matched to a gene: 10. Germline V lookup: CDR1 LNHDA, CDR2 SQIVND (reference sequence). The CDR3 DNA follows: TGTGCCAGTAGTATAGGCAGGACTAGCGGAGGTGGGCAAGAGACCCAGTACTTC. This translates into CASSIGRTSGGGQETQYF.

The chain joins TRBV28 to TRBJ2-1, with D perhaps matching TRBD2 (6 bases). V was clipped by 11 bases and J by 2 bases, with 10 bases between them. The germline V gene encodes CDR1 MDHEN and CDR2 SYDVKM. The CDR3 has 12 amino acids. The CDR3 spells CASGGAYNEQFF. In DNA form, the CDR3 reads TGTGCCTCCGGGGGTGCCTACAATGAGCAGTTCTTC.

This clonotype was detected only a few times. The chain carries TRBV6-1 and TRBJ1-1, with a possible D match to TRBD1 (5 bases). The CDR3 is 15 amino acids. Germline V gene lookup returns CDR1 MNHNS and CDR2 SASEGT. V was trimmed by 10 bases and J by 4 bases, leaving 22 bases between them. The DNA of the CDR3 is TGTGCCACCTTCCCAGGGAAAGGAGTGAGCACTGAAGCTTTCTTT. It encodes CATFPGKGVSTEAFF.

In its sample, this clonotype was seen a few times. The chain carries TRBV7-2 and TRBJ2-3; D not resolved. This CDR3 spans 14 amino acids. Deletions cut 1 base from V and 1 base from J, with 6 bases between. Germline CDR1 and CDR2: SGHTA and FQGNSA. CDR3 in amino acids: CASSLDAGTDTQYF. As DNA, the CDR3 is TGTGCCAGCAGCTTAGATGCGGGCACAGATACGCAGTATTTT.

V gene TRBV12-3 or TRBV12-4 combines with J gene TRBJ1-6; 7 nucleotides align to TRBD1. V lost 5 bases to trimming and J lost 5 bases; unmatched junction nucleotides: 3. This CDR3 comprises 14 residues. The CDR3 reads CASSPGQNNSPLHF. In DNA form, the CDR3 reads TGTGCCAGCAGTCCGGGACAGAATAATTCACCCCTCCACTTT.

The chain employs TRBV7-2 and TRBJ2-3; 9 nucleotides line up with TRBD2. Trimming at V came to 5 bases and at J to 0 bases, leaving 6 bases not matched to a gene. This CDR3 is 16 amino acids long. The germline gives CDR1 SGHTA, CDR2 FQGNSA. The CDR3 coding sequence is TGTGCCAGCAGCCCAGTAGCGGGAGATAGCACAGATACGCAGTATTTT. Protein product: CASSPVAGDSTDTQYF.

V gene TRBV15 combines with J gene TRBJ2-7; D tentatively reads TRBD1 or TRBD2 (6 bases each). CDR1 LNHNV and CDR2 YYDKDF come from the germline V gene (reference sequence). Trimming took 1 base from V and 7 from J, leaving 14 bases between them. This CDR3 spans 14 amino acids. The CDR3: CATSRVGGHREQYF. The CDR3 nucleotides are TGTGCCACCAGCAGAGTAGGGGGGCATCGGGAGCAGTACTTC.

Here the CDR3 reads CSTSPGGRIQETQYF. The DNA of the CDR3 is TGCAGTACCAGTCCCGGTGGGAGAATCCAAGAGACCCAGTACTTC. V is TRBV20-1 and J is TRBJ2-5, with D perhaps matching TRBD2 (5 bases). The V gene's germline CDR1 is DFQATT and CDR2 SNEGSKA (reference sequence). Trimming removed 8 bases from V and 1 base from J, with 20 bases in between. This CDR3 has 15 residues.

This clonotype was recorded a few times. V and J are TRBV6-6 and TRBJ1-2, with 7 bases fitting TRBD1. V lost 1 base, J lost 8 bases, and 4 bases stayed unmatched. Germline V CDR1 and CDR2: MNHNY, SVGAGI (reference sequence). The CDR3 totals 13 residues. The CDR3 bases are TGTGCCAGCAGTTACTTCGGGACAGCGGGCTACACCTTC. Amino acids: CASSYFGTAGYTF.

The chain has TRBV7-6 and TRBJ2-1, with no clear D. CDR1 SGHVS and CDR2 FNYEAQ come from the germline V gene. The V gene lost 5 bases and the J gene lost 5 bases, with 13 bases spanning the gap. The CDR3 is 14 amino acids. CDR3 DNA sequence: TGTGCCAGCAGCCCCTCTCGGGTCCACAATGAGCAGTTCTTC. Translated: CASSPSRVHNEQFF.

The rearrangement joins TRBV5-1 to TRBJ1-2, with 7 nucleotides matching TRBD1. Trimming removed 1 base from V and 0 bases from J; junction bases left unmatched: 3. The germline V gene encodes CDR1 SGHRS and CDR2 YFSETQ. The CDR3 has 15 residues. CDR3 sequence: CASSLWGTANYGYTF. CDR3 coding DNA: TGCGCCAGCAGCTTGTGGGGGACAGCTAACTATGGCTACACCTTC.

The chain combines TRBV27 with TRBJ2-7; TRBD1 might be the D (5 bases). Between the trimmed V and J ends, which lost 5 bases and 2 bases, there was a span of 13 bases. Germline lookup yields CDR1 MNHEY and CDR2 SMNVEV (reference sequence). This CDR3 has 14 amino acids. CDR3 loop: CASSPLDSAYEQYF. As DNA, the CDR3 is TGTGCCAGCAGTCCACTCGACAGCGCCTACGAGCAGTACTTC.

Only one count was recorded for this clonotype. This chain uses TRBV12-3 or TRBV12-4 with TRBJ1-4, with 10 bases fitting TRBD1. With V trimmed by 8 bases and J by 6 bases, 6 bases remained unmatched. The CDR3 is 14 residues long. The DNA of the CDR3 is TGTGCCAGCCTATCCGGGACAGGGGATGAAAAACTGTTTTTT. Amino acids: CASLSGTGDEKLFF.

V usage is TRBV7-2 and J usage is TRBJ2-2, with 8 nucleotides matching TRBD2. Germline CDR1 reads SGHTA; CDR2 reads FQGNSA. CDR3 length equals 17 residues. Trimming cost V 5 bases and J 1 base; bases outside gene matches: 9. This chain's CDR3 is CASSPRVLAGNTGELFF. In DNA, the CDR3 is TGTGCCAGCAGCCCTAGGGTTCTAGCGGGGAACACCGGGGAGCTGTTTTTT.

The genes are TRBV12-3 or TRBV12-4 and TRBJ2-1, with 9 bases lining up with TRBD2. The CDR3 extends over 16 amino acids. J lost 2 bases, V lost 6 bases, and 8 bases had no gene match. The CDR3 sequence is CASSLRTSAPYNEQFF. The CDR3 coding sequence is TGTGCCAGCAGCCTCCGGACTAGCGCCCCCTACAATGAGCAGTTCTTC.

This clonotype has more than one count but fewer than ten. This chain connects TRBV28 to TRBJ2-1; perhaps TRBD1 as D (6 bases). The CDR3 consists of 14 residues. CDR1 and CDR2 (germline): MDHEN, SYDVKM. V lost 6 bases and J 7 bases, leaving 16 bases between the germline ends. The CDR3 sequence: CASRTRQARNEQFF. The CDR3 DNA reads TGTGCCAGCAGAACAAGACAGGCTAGGAATGAGCAGTTCTTC.

The gene calls are TRBV19 and TRBJ2-1, with no clear D. Germline CDR1 reads LNHDA; CDR2 reads SQIVND (reference sequence). The CDR3 contains 16 residues. V shed 6 bases and J shed 0 bases, with 15 bases lying between them. The CDR3 DNA sequence: TGTGCCAGTAGCTCTCGCCTTTGGAGCTCCTACAATGAGCAGTTCTTC. This sequence encodes CASSSRLWSSYNEQFF.

V gene TRBV7-1 combines with J gene TRBJ2-7; D may be TRBD1 (6 bases). TRBV7-1 counts as an open reading frame of uncertain function. This CDR3 region has 15 residues. Trimming cost V 3 bases and J 7 bases, with 19 bases left between them. CDR3 sequence reads: CASSSDPGQTEEQYF. The CDR3 nucleotides are TGTGCCAGCAGCTCCGATCCTGGACAGACGGAAGAGCAGTACTTC.

The rearrangement links TRBV28 to TRBJ1-3; D call uncertain. This CDR3 is 16 amino acids long. V gave up 3 bases and J gave up 0 bases, with 12 bases separating them. CDR1 is MDHEN, CDR2 SYDVKM, per germline. The CDR3 bases are TGTGCCAGCAGTTTTGCAGGAACCAACTCTGGAAACACCATATATTTT. It codes for CASSFAGTNSGNTIYF.

The chain is built from TRBV12-3 or TRBV12-4 and TRBJ2-5; unclear D gene. The CDR3 extends over 9 amino acids. Trimming shortened V by 9 bases and J by 4 bases, and 3 bases separated the two germline ends. The CDR3 region has the DNA TGTGCCAGGGTAGAGACCCAGTACTTC. It is translated as CARVETQYF.

The chain employs TRBV7-8 and TRBJ2-3; 14 bases line up with TRBD2. This CDR3 spans 16 amino acids. The germline gives CDR1 SGHVS, CDR2 FQNEAQ. The ends lost 6 bases at V and 3 bases at J; junction bases unmatched: 5. Here the CDR3 reads CASRNGLAGGTDTQYF. CDR3 DNA sequence: TGTGCCAGCAGGAACGGACTAGCGGGGGGTACAGATACGCAGTATTTT. Full variable domain (rest looked up from reference TRBV7-8 and TRBJ2-3): GAGVSQSPRYKVAKRGQDVALRCDPISGHVSLFWYQQALGQGPEFLTYFQNEAQLDKSGLPSDRFFAERPEGSVSTLKIQRTQQEDSAVYLCASRNGLAGGTDTQYFGPGTRLTVL.

There are a few counts of this clonotype. CDR3 coding DNA: TGTGCCAGCAGCTCTCAGCTAGCGGGAGGGAAGGAGACCCAGTACTTC. Its protein is CASSSQLAGGKETQYF. This chain uses TRBV7-2 with TRBJ2-5, with 12 bases lining up with TRBD2. The CDR3 totals 16 residues. Unmatched junction bases numbered 8, after V lost 4 bases and J lost 5 bases. Germline CDR1 and CDR2: SGHTA and FQGNSA.

The chain joins TRBV7-6 to TRBJ1-6, with D possibly matching TRBD1 (5 bases). V lost 5 bases, J lost 7 bases, and 12 bases lay in between. Germline V gene data show CDR1 as SGHVS and CDR2 as FNYEAQ. This CDR3 region has 14 residues. The CDR3 is CASSLATENSPLHF. In nucleotides, the CDR3 is TGTGCCAGCAGCCTCGCGACAGAAAATTCACCCCTCCACTTT.

The table lists this clonotype with a few counts. J is TRBJ2-3 and V is TRBV7-2; 11 nucleotides match TRBD2. The CDR3 is made up of 16 amino acids. Germline V gene data show CDR1 as SGHTA and CDR2 as FQGNSA. Trimming took 5 bases from V and 6 from J; bases not matched to a gene: 10. CDR3 DNA sequence: TGTGCCAGCAGCCCAACCCCTACTAGCGGGGGTGATACGCAGTATTTT. This codes for CASSPTPTSGGDTQYF. The complete variable domain, with remaining parts taken from reference TRBV7-2 and TRBJ2-3, reads GAGVSQSPSNKVTEKGKDVELRCDPISGHTALYWYRQSLGQGLEFLIYFQGNSAPDKSGLPSDRFSAERTGGSVSTLTIQRTQQEDSAVYLCASSPTPTSGGDTQYFGPGTRLTVL.

This clonotype appeared a few times. The J gene is TRBJ2-5, the V gene TRBV7-6; TRBD2 aligns across 9 bases. CDR1 and CDR2 (germline): SGHVS, FNYEAQ. This CDR3 contains 17 residues. V shed 5 bases and J 5 bases; nucleotides not matched to a gene: 15. The CDR3 DNA is TGTGCCAGCAGCCGAACCGTCGTAGCGGGAGCAGTGGAGACCCAGTACTTC. Translating gives CASSRTVVAGAVETQYF.